This T cell receptor beta chain was profiled in a study of blood T cell repertoires in COVID-19. About the research overall: Donors in the United States, Italy and Spain gave samples during acute or convalescent COVID-19.

V was pared by 0 bases and J by 4 bases, with 15 bases between. The germline CDR1 and CDR2 sequences are MNHNS and SASEGT. This CDR3 spans 16 amino acids. Original processing methods: Estimation of nucleated cell counts was performed using reference gene primer amplification. Assay: immunoSEQ multiplex PCR; the TCRdb copy retains only in-frame clones and omits some. The DNA gave D and trimming, while V, J and clone size come from that table. The sample includes some 200,000 clones, almost 85% of them seen just once. The sequence was obtained from a human donor with acute or convalescent COVID-19. The donor label of this sample is uncertain. Sequences were obtained from peripheral blood. The gene calls are TRBV6-1 and TRBJ2-5, with D possibly being TRBD2 (6 bases). The CDR3 DNA reads TGTGCCAGCAGTGAAGCTACTAGCAGGAGGGGAGAGACCCAGTACTTC. Residues: CASSEATSRRGETQYF.